Listed below are T cell receptor beta chains from one sample, sequenced in a study of vaccination and CD4 T cells after COVID-19. For these TCRs, the target antigens are not known. Each CDR3 protein is one row after TCRdb ran MiXCR on the PCR reads. In the table there are more than 15,000 distinct CDR3 sequences, around 74% of which are singletons. What was sequenced was CD4+ T cells from blood, cultured in vitro. Every receptor here comes from a human donor who had recovered from COVID-19. Both conserved end residues are part of each CDR3. D genes are given only for firm matches. The size entry is marked missing in some rows and otherwise reads once, few, many or a size class.

TRBJ2-1 | TRBV6-1 | 15 | TRBD2 | - | TGTGCCAGCAGTGCGGGACTAGGTGGATTGGCGGAGCAGTTCTTC | CASSAGLGGLAEQFF
TRBJ2-2 | TRBV6-2/TRBV6-3 | 19 | TRBD2 | once | TGTGCCAGCAGTTACGGACTAGCGGGAGCGTACGTGAACACCGGGGAGCTGTTTTTT | CASSYGLAGAYVNTGELFF
TRBJ2-5 | TRBV7-2 | 15 | TRBD2 | - | TGTGCCAGCAGCTTAGACTCTAGCGGGCAAGAGACCCAGTACTTC | CASSLDSSGQETQYF
TRBJ1-2 | TRBV20-1 | 15 | TRBD1 | - | TGCAGTGCTAGACCCGGGGGACAGGGGAACTATGGCTACACCTTC | CSARPGGQGNYGYTF
TRBJ2-7 | TRBV6-2/TRBV6-3 | 15 | - | - | TGTGCCAGCGGCAGGGGCCTCAGGAGCTCCTACGAGCAGTACTTC | CASGRGLRSSYEQYF
TRBJ1-1 | TRBV11-2 | 15 | TRBD1 | - | TGTGCCAGCGGCGGGACAGGGGGGATGAACACTGAAGCTTTCTTT | CASGGTGGMNTEAFF
TRBJ2-3 | TRBV7-3 | 14 | - | - | TGTGCCAGCAGCTTAATGTGGGGCACAGATACGCAGTATTTT | CASSLMWGTDTQYF
TRBJ2-2 | TRBV2 | 13 | - | - | TGTGCCAGCTTCCGGGACCTCGGACGGGAGCTGTTTTTT | CASFRDLGRELFF
TRBJ2-7 | TRBV7-2 | 17 | TRBD2 | few | TGTGCCAGCAGCACACGGACTAGCGGGAGGTTAGGGCACGAGCAGTACTTC | CASSTRTSGRLGHEQYF
TRBJ1-1 | TRBV19 | 15 | - | few | TGTGCCAGTAGTATAGACCGGGGTTTGAACACTGAAGCTTTCTTT | CASSIDRGLNTEAFF
TRBJ1-6 | TRBV20-1 | 16 | TRBD1 | few | TGCAGTGCTAGTCCACAGGGGTCCTGGCTTAATTCACCCCTCCACTTT | CSASPQGSWLNSPLHF
TRBJ1-2 | TRBV6-1 | 15 | TRBD1 | - | TGTGCCAGCAGCTCCCCTAGACAGGGGAACTATGGCTACACCTTC | CASSSPRQGNYGYTF
TRBJ1-2 | TRBV6-1 | 14 | - | - | TGTGCCAGCAGTGAAGACCCTAACAGGGAGCACTACACCTTC | CASSEDPNREHYTF
TRBJ1-2 | TRBV19 | 14 | - | - | TGTGCCCCCACAAGGGAGGGCCCATTTCAAGGCTACACCTTC | CAPTREGPFQGYTF
TRBJ2-2 | TRBV6-1 | 14 | - | - | TGTGCCGGAAGACATAGCGGAGACACCGGGGAGCTGTTTTTT | CAGRHSGDTGELFF
TRBJ1-5 | TRBV24-1 | 12 | - | - | TGTGCCACCAGTGATACAGGCCAGCCCCAGCATTTT | CATSDTGQPQHF
TRBJ2-7 | TRBV11-2 | 12 | TRBD1 | - | TGTGCCAGCAGCCGACAGGGTTACGAGCAGTACTTC | CASSRQGYEQYF
TRBJ1-1 | TRBV28 | 15 | - | - | TGTGCCAGCAGTACGGGAGGGTCTGGGAACACTGAAGCTTTCTTT | CASSTGGSGNTEAFF
TRBJ2-3 | TRBV24-1 | 15 | - | - | TGTGCCACCAGTGATTCCGCAGGTACTGGAGGTACGCAGTATTTT | CATSDSAGTGGTQYF
TRBJ1-1 | TRBV28 | 14 | TRBD1 | - | TGTGCCAGCAGTACAGGGGGCGCGGGCACTGAAGCTTTCTTT | CASSTGGAGTEAFF
TRBJ2-1 | TRBV27 | 15 | - | - | TGTGCCAGCGGTCTACTAGGTAGCTCCTACAATGAGCAGTTCTTC | CASGLLGSSYNEQFF
TRBJ2-7 | TRBV21-1 | 19 | - | - | TGTGCCAGCAGCAACCCGTACGGACAGGGCCAAAAATCCTCCTACGAGCAGTACTTC | CASSNPYGQGQKSSYEQYF
TRBJ1-5 | TRBV7-9 | 16 | - | once | TGTGCCAGCAGCTTAGGCACGGGCAGAAGTAATCAGCCCCAGCATTTT | CASSLGTGRSNQPQHF
TRBJ1-5 | TRBV20-1 | 18 | - | - | TGCAGTGCTAGAGATCTCGTCGGGGGGAGGGATAGCAATCAGCCCCAGCATTTT | CSARDLVGGRDSNQPQHF
TRBJ2-2 | TRBV7-2 | 15 | - | once | TGTGCCAGCAGCCGGGGACTCCTTGACACCGGGGAGCTGTTTTTT | CASSRGLLDTGELFF
TRBJ2-1 | TRBV20-1 | 14 | - | - | TGCAGTGCTAGGACCATGAGCTCCTACAATGAGCAGTTCTTC | CSARTMSSYNEQFF
TRBJ1-5 | TRBV9 | 14 | - | - | TGTGCCAGCAGCGCCCGGGGAGCCGGTCAGCCCCAGCATTTT | CASSARGAGQPQHF
TRBJ1-2 | TRBV20-1 | 15 | - | - | TGCAGTGCTAGAGAAATCTCCGGGATAAACTATGGCTACACCTTC | CSAREISGINYGYTF
TRBJ2-1 | TRBV7-2 | 15 | TRBD1 | few | TGTGCCAGCAGCTTACTAGGACAGGAGTACAATGAGCAGTTCTTC | CASSLLGQEYNEQFF
TRBJ1-2 | TRBV7-9 | 17 | - | once | TGTGCCAGCAGCCCCTCCCTCGGGACCGACTCTAACTATGGCTACACCTTC | CASSPSLGTDSNYGYTF
TRBJ2-7 | TRBV7-8 | 12 | - | once | TGTGCCAGCAGCCACGGGGTCCGGGAGCAGTACTTC | CASSHGVREQYF
TRBJ2-7 | TRBV20-1 | 12 | - | - | TGCAGTGCTAGAGCTGCCCCGGACGAGCAGTACTTC | CSARAAPDEQYF
TRBJ2-2 | TRBV28 | 16 | TRBD2 | - | TGTGCCAGCAGTTCCGCGGCTAGCGGGAGCACCGGGGAGCTGTTTTTT | CASSSAASGSTGELFF
TRBJ2-4 | TRBV20-1 | 14 | TRBD2 | - | TGCAGTGCTAGATTTGGACTAGCGGGTTACATTCAGTACTTC | CSARFGLAGYIQYF
TRBJ2-7 | TRBV6-2/TRBV6-3 | 16 | TRBD2 | - | TGTGCCAGCAGGCCACATCAACTAGCGGGAGAGCACACTGAGTACTTC | CASRPHQLAGEHTEYF
TRBJ2-7 | TRBV28 | 15 | TRBD1 | - | TGTGCCAGCAGTATCCTAGGGGGCGGTAGTTACGAGCAGTACTTC | CASSILGGGSYEQYF
TRBJ2-4 | TRBV6-5 | 16 | - | once | TGTGCCAGCAGTTACTCGGGCGGGGTAGCCAAAAACATTCAGTACTTC | CASSYSGGVAKNIQYF
TRBJ1-1 | TRBV7-2 | 16 | TRBD1 | - | TGTGCCAGCAGCCCTCGGACAGGGTCCCTGAACACTGAAGCTTTCTTT | CASSPRTGSLNTEAFF
TRBJ2-5 | TRBV24-1 | 14 | - | - | TGTGCCACCAGTGACCCCGGGGGCGGGGAGACCCAGTACTTC | CATSDPGGGETQYF
TRBJ1-2 | TRBV18 | 15 | - | - | TGTGCCAGCTCACCACGACGGACAGAGACGGAGGGCTACACCTTC | CASSPRRTETEGYTF